A single sample gave rise to the 10 T cell receptor beta chains below, sequenced in a study of shared clonotypes between healthy human individuals. Here immunoSEQ multiplex PCR was the method, and the copy in TCRdb shows in-frame clones only, minus some. The table includes 2 million to 2.5 million clones, 92% detected once. Sequences were obtained from naive CD4+ T cells from PBMCs. Stated subset: CD45RA+ positively selected. These TCRs come from a man aged 18 to 29 in good health. Some clones in this sample may be carry-over from other donors' samples.

This clone was found once. The rearrangement uses TRBV7-2 and TRBJ2-5; D gene ambiguous. The germline V and J ends were trimmed by 5 bases and 3 bases, with 13 bases remaining between them. The CDR3 loop spans 14 amino acids. Germline loops: CDR1 SGHTA, CDR2 FQGNSA. The CDR3, as DNA: TGTGCCAGCAGCCTATCGGCCCAGGAAGAGACCCAGTACTTC. Translation gives CASSLSAQEETQYF.

V usage is TRBV15 and J usage is TRBJ2-1, with a weak D call TRBD2 (6 bases). Germline CDR1 and CDR2: LNHNV and YYDKDF (reference sequence). The CDR3 totals 15 residues. V was pared by 1 base and J by 9 bases, with 16 bases between. The CDR3 loop reads CATSRGRSTSSEQFF. CDR3 nucleotides: TGTGCCACCAGCAGAGGTCGGTCGACTAGTTCTGAGCAGTTCTTC.

The V gene is TRBV1, the J gene TRBJ2-7; the table names TRBD2, a call not compared with the DNA. TRBV1 has pseudogene status. The CDR3 is 15 amino acids. CDR3 in amino acids: CTSSQQGGISYEQYF. The CDR3 coding sequence is TGCACCAGCAGCCAACAGGGCGGGATCTCCTACGAGCAGTACTTC.

The chain carries TRBV28 and TRBJ2-1; 7 positions agree with TRBD1. Trimming cost V 0 bases and J 4 bases; bases outside gene matches: 12. CDR1 is MDHEN and CDR2 is SYDVKM in the germline V gene. The CDR3 sequence is 18 residues long. CDR3: CASSLWTAGRGNYNEQFF. CDR3 nucleotides: TGTGCCAGCAGTTTATGGACTGCTGGCAGGGGGAATTACAATGAGCAGTTCTTC.

The rearrangement uses TRBV6-5 and TRBJ2-7; 8 positions match TRBD2. With V trimmed by 1 base and J by 5 bases, 1 base remained unmatched. CDR3 size: 13 residues. Germline CDR1 MNHEY, CDR2 SVGAGI. For the CDR3, the DNA is TGTGCCAGCAGTTACTACGGGAGGGACGAGCAGTACTTC. As protein: CASSYYGRDEQYF.

The V and J genes are TRBV5-1 and TRBJ2-5, with D maybe TRBD1 (6 bases). Trimming stripped 3 bases from V and 2 bases from J, with 14 bases between. Germline CDR1 SGHRS, CDR2 YFSETQ. The CDR3 runs to 15 residues. DNA for the CDR3: TGCGCCAGCAGCTCTGGACAGATCCTTCAAGAGACCCAGTACTTC. It codes for CASSSGQILQETQYF. Filled out from reference TRBV5-1 and TRBJ2-5, the complete variable domain reads KAGVTQTPRYLIKTRGQQVTLSCSPISGHRSVSWYQQTPGQGLQFLFEYFSETQRNKGNFPGRFSGRQFSNSRSEMNVSTLELGDSALYLCASSSGQILQETQYFGPGTRLLVL.

The chain combines TRBV7-9 with TRBJ1-2, with 7 positions matching TRBD1. Germline V CDR1 and CDR2: SEHNR, FQNEAQ (reference sequence). V lost 5 bases, J lost 6 bases, and 3 bases stayed unmatched. The CDR3 length is 12 residues. CDR3 loop: CASSVRGDGYTF. The CDR3 nucleotides read TGTGCCAGCAGCGTCAGGGGGGATGGCTACACCTTC.

This clone was seen just once. This chain links TRBV5-1 with TRBJ2-3; no clear D. CDR3 length: 15 residues. The V end lost 1 base, the J end lost 3 bases, and 12 bases lay between the germline ends. The germline V gene has CDR1 SGHRS and CDR2 YFSETQ. The CDR3 sequence is CASSLSAPGTDTQYF. The CDR3 coding sequence is TGCGCCAGCAGCTTGTCAGCGCCTGGAACAGATACGCAGTATTTT. Together with reference TRBV5-1 and TRBJ2-3, the CDR3 gives the full variable domain: KAGVTQTPRYLIKTRGQQVTLSCSPISGHRSVSWYQQTPGQGLQFLFEYFSETQRNKGNFPGRFSGRQFSNSRSEMNVSTLELGDSALYLCASSLSAPGTDTQYFGPGTRLTVL.

The chain combines TRBV28 with TRBJ2-7, with D unclear. This CDR3 has 15 amino acids. The ends were cut back, 4 bases at V and 6 bases at J, with 19 bases in the middle. CDR1 is MDHEN and CDR2 is SYDVKM in the germline V gene. CDR3 region: CASSSWQPVPSEQYF. The CDR3 DNA sequence: TGTGCCAGCAGTTCCTGGCAGCCCGTCCCATCCGAGCAGTACTTC.

The gene calls are TRBV6-5 and TRBJ2-1; 8 bases fit TRBD2. There are 16 residues in the CDR3. The ends lost 0 bases at V and 3 bases at J; junction bases unmatched: 4. Germline CDR1 and CDR2: MNHEY and SVGAGI. The CDR3 DNA is TGTGCCAGCAGTTACTCGAGTAGCGGGGACTACAATGAGCAGTTCTTC. Its translation: CASSYSSSGDYNEQFF.